This entry lists 7 T cell receptor beta chains sequenced from one sample in a study of read filtering for tumor transcriptome and immune sequencing. The library was built from around 400 ng RNA with molecular barcoded adaptors for alpha/delta and beta/gamma chains. TCRdb itself ran the reads through MiXCR, one entry per CDR3 protein. This repertoire shows tens of thousands of distinct CDR3 sequences, 20% to 25% found once; its top ten account for approximately 10%. Sequenced sample: a population of CD138-negative cells sorted from bone marrow. Receptors were obtained from a donor aged 40 or over with multiple myeloma.

Ten or more counts support this clonotype. V gene TRBV9 combines with J gene TRBJ2-4; D is ambiguous. The CDR3 totals 15 residues. V lost 4 bases, J lost 0 bases, and 11 bases lay in between. Germline values: CDR1 SGDLS, CDR2 YYNGEE. CDR3 sequence: CASSRRLLAKNIQYF. Written as DNA, the CDR3 is TGTGCCAGCAGCAGACGACTTCTAGCCAAAAACATTCAGTACTTC.

This clonotype was detected many times. This sequence joins TRBV5-1 and TRBJ2-1; D assignment may be TRBD1 or TRBD2 (5 bases each). With 2 bases removed from V and 8 bases from J, the gap between germline ends came to 11 bases. CDR3 length: 13 residues. Germline CDR1 and CDR2: SGHRS and YFSETQ. The CDR3 region has the DNA TGCGCCAGCAGCTTTGCAGGGACCGATGAGCAGTTCTTC. Residues: CASSFAGTDEQFF.

This clonotype was seen ten or more times. The V call is TRBV30, the J call TRBJ2-1, with D possibly TRBD1 on 5 matching bases. CDR1 GTSNPN and CDR2 SVGIG come from the germline V gene (reference sequence). The CDR3 has 12 amino acids. V gave up 8 bases and J gave up 7 bases, with 15 bases separating them. The CDR3 region is CARGRVGNEQFF. In nucleotides, the CDR3 is TGTGCCAGGGGAAGGGTAGGAAATGAGCAGTTCTTC. Complete variable domain (other parts from reference TRBV30 and TRBJ2-1): SQTIHQWPATLVQPVGSPLSLECTVEGTSNPNLYWYRQAAGRGLQLLFYSVGIGQISSEVPQNLSASRPQDRQFILSSKKLLLSDSGFYLCARGRVGNEQFFGPGTRLTVL.

Comments on this clonotype: This may arise from a read error, as a much more abundant clone is one base away. The chain carries TRBV7-3 and TRBJ2-1; D possibly corresponds to TRBD1 (6 bases). CDR1 SGHTA and CDR2 FQGTGA come from the germline V gene. CDR3 length: 13 residues. The CDR3 DNA reads as TGTGCCGGCAGCTCCTACACAGGGACGGAGCAGTTCTTC. Amino acid sequence: CAGSSYTGTEQFF.

This clonotype appeared a few times. The rearrangement joins TRBV28 to TRBJ2-1; TRBD1 matches at 7 bases. The ends lost 6 bases at V and 8 bases at J; junction bases unmatched: 10. CDR3 length: 14 residues. CDR1 MDHEN and CDR2 SYDVKM come from the germline V gene. The CDR3 DNA sequence: TGTGCCAGCAGGGAGGCAGGGGGTTACGATGAGCAGTTCTTC. Translation gives CASREAGGYDEQFF.

There are many counts of this clonotype. V and J are TRBV6-2 or TRBV6-3 and TRBJ1-5, with D unresolved. Germline CDR1 and CDR2: MNHEY and SVGEGT. V gave up 6 bases and J gave up 0 bases, with 12 bases separating them. The CDR3 covers 15 residues. The DNA for the CDR3 is TGTGCCAGCAGAAAAGGGCAGTATAGCAATCAGCCCCAGCATTTT. This sequence encodes CASRKGQYSNQPQHF.

In regard to this clonotype: A much larger clone lies one base from this, so it may be a read error. The CDR3 nucleotides read TGTGCCAGCAGTTATAGGCTTATCACCGGGGAGCTGTTTTTT. It is translated as CASSYRLITGELFF. The V call is TRBV6-2 or TRBV6-3, the J call TRBJ2-2; D not resolved. CDR3 length: 14 residues. Trimming removed 3 bases at V and 4 bases at J, with 9 bases between. Germline V gene sequence: CDR1 MNHEY, CDR2 SVGEGT.